The T cell receptor beta chain described here comes from a study of PD-1 blockade in classical Hodgkin lymphoma. As for time point: newly diagnosed, previously untreated cHL patient sample. Negative selection with magnetic separation was used to purify CD4+ T cells from thawed PBMCs. Germline CDR1 is GTSNPN and CDR2 is SVGIG (reference sequence). The V end was cut by 0 bases, the J end by 5 bases, with 13 bases between. CDR3 size: 14 residues. The table came from immunoSEQ multiplex PCR; TCRdb's copy has only in-frame clones and leaves some out. The repertoire has tens of thousands of clones, 90% of them found once; the top ten carry roughly 0.43%.

The material sequenced was CD4+ T cells from blood. The rearrangement uses TRBV30 and TRBJ1-1; D is uncertain. The sequence derives from a human donor with classical Hodgkin lymphoma. The CDR3 sequence: CAWSVRVGGTEAFF. CDR3 sequence (DNA): TGTGCCTGGAGTGTACGGGTCGGCGGTACTGAAGCTTTCTTT. The entire variable domain, with the rest obtained from reference TRBV30 and TRBJ1-1, is as follows: SQTIHQWPATLVQPVGSPLSLECTVEGTSNPNLYWYRQAAGRGLQLLFYSVGIGQISSEVPQNLSASRPQDRQFILSSKKLLLSDSGFYLCAWSVRVGGTEAFFGQGTRLTVV.